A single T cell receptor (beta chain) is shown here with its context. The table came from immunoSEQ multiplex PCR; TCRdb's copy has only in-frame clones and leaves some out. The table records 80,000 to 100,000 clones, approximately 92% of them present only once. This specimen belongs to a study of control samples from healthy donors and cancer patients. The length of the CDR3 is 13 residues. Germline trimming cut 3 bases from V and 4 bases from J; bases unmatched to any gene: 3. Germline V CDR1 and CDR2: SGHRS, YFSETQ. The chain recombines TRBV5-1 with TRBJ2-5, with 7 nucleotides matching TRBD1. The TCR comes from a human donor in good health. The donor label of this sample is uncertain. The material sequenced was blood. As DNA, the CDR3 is TGCGCCAGCAGCTCGACAGGGTCAGAGACCCAGTACTTC. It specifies CASSSTGSETQYF. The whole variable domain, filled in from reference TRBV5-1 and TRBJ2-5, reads KAGVTQTPRYLIKTRGQQVTLSCSPISGHRSVSWYQQTPGQGLQFLFEYFSETQRNKGNFPGRFSGRQFSNSRSEMNVSTLELGDSALYLCASSSTGSETQYFGPGTRLLVL.